This T cell receptor (beta chain) was captured in a study of technical replicates of blood from a few donors. Clones were read by immunoSEQ multiplex PCR, and TCRdb kept only the in-frame ones, dropping some. The sample has more than 11,000 clones, over 80% seen once. This clone was seen a few times. The specimen sequenced was PBMCs. This clonotype originated in a human donor in good health.

DNA for the CDR3: TGTGCCAGCATCTCGGCAGGAGGAGATACGCAGTATTTT. It yields the protein CASISAGGDTQYF. This chain connects TRBV25-1 to TRBJ2-3; tentative D call: TRBD2 (5 bases). Trimming removed 7 bases at V and 5 bases at J, with 13 bases between. The germline gives CDR1 MGHDK, CDR2 SYGVNS. This CDR3 spans 13 amino acids.